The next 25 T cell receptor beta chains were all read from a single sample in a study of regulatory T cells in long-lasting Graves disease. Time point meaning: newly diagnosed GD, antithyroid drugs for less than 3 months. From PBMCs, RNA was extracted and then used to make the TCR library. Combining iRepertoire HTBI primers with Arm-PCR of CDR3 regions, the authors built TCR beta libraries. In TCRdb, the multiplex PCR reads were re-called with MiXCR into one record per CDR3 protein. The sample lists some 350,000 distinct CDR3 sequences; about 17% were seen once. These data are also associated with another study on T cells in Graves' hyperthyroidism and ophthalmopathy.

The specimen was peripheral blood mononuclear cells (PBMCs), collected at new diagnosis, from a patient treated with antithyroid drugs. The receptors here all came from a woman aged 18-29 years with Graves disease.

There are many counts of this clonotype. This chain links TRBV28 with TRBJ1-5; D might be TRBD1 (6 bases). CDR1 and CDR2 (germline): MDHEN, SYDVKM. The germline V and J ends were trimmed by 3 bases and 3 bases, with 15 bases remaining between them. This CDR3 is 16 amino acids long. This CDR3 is CASSLFRGPYNQPQHF. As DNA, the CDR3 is TGTGCCAGCAGTTTGTTCAGGGGACCATACAATCAGCCCCAGCATTTT.

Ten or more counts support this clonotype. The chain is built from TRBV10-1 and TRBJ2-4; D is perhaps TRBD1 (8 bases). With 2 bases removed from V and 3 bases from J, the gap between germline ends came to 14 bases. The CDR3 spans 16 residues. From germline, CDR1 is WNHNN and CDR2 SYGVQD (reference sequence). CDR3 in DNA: TGCGCCAGCAGTGAGGGAGCGGGACAGGTCAAAAACATTCAGTACTTC. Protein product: CASSEGAGQVKNIQYF.

Here the CDR3 reads CSAGGPGTDTQYF. The CDR3 bases are TGCAGTGCAGGGGGCCCCGGCACAGATACGCAGTATTTT. J is TRBJ2-3 and V is TRBV20-1; the match to TRBD1 covers 7 bases. Per germline, CDR1 DFQATT and CDR2 SNEGSKA (reference sequence). V lost 6 bases and J lost 1; bases outside the gene matches: 4. CDR3 length equals 13 residues.

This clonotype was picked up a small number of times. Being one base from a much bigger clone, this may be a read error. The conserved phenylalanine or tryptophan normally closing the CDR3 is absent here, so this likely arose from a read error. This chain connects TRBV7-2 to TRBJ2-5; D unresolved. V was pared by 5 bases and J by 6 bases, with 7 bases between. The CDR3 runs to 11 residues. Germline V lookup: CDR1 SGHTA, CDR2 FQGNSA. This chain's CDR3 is CASSPQKTQYS. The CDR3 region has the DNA TGTGCCAGCAGCCCTCAGAAGACCCAGTACTCC.

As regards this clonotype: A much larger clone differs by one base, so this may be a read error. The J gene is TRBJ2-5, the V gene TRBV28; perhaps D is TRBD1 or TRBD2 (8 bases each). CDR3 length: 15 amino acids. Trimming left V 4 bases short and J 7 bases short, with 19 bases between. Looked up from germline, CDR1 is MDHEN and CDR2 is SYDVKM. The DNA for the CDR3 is TGTGCCAGCAGTTCGACAGGGGCTCGGGGGGGGACCCAGTACTTC. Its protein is CASSSTGARGGTQYF.

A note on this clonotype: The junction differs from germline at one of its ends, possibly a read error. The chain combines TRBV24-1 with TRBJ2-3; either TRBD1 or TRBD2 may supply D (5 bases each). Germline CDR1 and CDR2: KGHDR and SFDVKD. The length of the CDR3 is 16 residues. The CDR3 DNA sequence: TGTGCCAGCAGTGCTAACCTCGGGGCTAGCCGAGATACGCAGTATTTT. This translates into CASSANLGASRDTQYF.

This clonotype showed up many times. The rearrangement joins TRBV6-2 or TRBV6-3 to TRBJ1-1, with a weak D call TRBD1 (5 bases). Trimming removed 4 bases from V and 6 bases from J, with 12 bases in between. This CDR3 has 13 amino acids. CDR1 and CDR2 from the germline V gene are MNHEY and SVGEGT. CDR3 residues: CASSSGQGPEAFF. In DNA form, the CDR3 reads TGTGCCAGCAGTTCTGGGCAGGGCCCTGAAGCTTTCTTT.

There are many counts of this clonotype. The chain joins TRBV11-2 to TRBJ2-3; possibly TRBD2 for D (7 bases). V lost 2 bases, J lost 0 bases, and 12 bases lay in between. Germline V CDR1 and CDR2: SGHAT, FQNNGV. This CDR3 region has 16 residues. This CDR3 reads CASSLYAGASTDTQYF. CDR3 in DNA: TGTGCCAGCAGCTTATACGCGGGGGCGAGCACAGATACGCAGTATTTT.

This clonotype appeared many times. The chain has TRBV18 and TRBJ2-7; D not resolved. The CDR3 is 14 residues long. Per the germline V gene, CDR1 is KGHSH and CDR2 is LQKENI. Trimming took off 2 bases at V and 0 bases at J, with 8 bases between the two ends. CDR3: CASSPSPGSYEQYF. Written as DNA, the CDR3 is TGTGCCAGCTCACCAAGCCCAGGCTCCTACGAGCAGTACTTC.

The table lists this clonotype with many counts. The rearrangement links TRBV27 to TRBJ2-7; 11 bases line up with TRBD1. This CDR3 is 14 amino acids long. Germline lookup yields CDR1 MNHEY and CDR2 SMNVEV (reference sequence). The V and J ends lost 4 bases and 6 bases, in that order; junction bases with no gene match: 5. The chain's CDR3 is CASSSWTGGSEQYF. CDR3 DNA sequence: TGTGCCAGCAGTTCATGGACAGGGGGCAGCGAGCAGTACTTC.

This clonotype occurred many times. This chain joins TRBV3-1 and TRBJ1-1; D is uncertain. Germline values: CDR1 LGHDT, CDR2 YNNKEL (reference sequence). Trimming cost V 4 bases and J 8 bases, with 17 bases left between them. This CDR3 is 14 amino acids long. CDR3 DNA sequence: TGTGCCAGCAGCCGGGGAAGCCCCACCGCCGAAGCTTTCTTT. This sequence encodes CASSRGSPTAEAFF.

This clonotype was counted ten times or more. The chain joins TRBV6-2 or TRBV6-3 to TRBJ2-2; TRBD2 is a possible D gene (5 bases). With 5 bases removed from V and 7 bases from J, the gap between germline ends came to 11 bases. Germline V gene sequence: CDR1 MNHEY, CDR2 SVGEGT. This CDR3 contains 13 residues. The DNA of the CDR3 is TGTGCCAGCAGTCTGTTCGAGGGCGGGGAGCTGTTTTTT. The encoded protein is CASSLFEGGELFF.

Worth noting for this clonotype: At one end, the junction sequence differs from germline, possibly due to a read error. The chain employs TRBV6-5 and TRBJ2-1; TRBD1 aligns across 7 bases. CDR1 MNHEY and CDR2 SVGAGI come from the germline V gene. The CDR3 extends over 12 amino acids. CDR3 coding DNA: TGTGCCAGCGGTTACAGGGGACCAGAGCAGTTCTTC. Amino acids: CASGYRGPEQFF.

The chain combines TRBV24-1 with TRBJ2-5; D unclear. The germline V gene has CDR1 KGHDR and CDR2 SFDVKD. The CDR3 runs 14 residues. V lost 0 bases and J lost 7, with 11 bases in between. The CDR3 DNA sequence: TGTGCCACCAGTGATTTGGACCCGGTCGGGACCCAGTACTTC. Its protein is CATSDLDPVGTQYF.

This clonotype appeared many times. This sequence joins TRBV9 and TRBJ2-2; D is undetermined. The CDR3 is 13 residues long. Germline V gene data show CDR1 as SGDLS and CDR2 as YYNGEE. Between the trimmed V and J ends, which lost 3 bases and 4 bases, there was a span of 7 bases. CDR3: CASSGLSTGELFF. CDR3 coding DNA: TGTGCCAGCAGCGGCCTTAGCACCGGGGAGCTGTTTTTT.

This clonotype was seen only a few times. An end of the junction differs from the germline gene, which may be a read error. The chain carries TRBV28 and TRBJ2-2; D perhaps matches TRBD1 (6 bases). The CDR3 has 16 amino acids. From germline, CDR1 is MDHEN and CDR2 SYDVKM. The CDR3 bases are TGTGCCAGCAGTCGAAGGACAGTTCTGAACGCCGGGGAGCTGTTTTTT. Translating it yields CASSRRTVLNAGELFF.

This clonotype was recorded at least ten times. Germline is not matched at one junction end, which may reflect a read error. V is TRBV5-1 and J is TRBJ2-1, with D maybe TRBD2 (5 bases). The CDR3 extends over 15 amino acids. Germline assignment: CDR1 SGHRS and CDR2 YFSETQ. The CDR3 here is CASSLAAGSYNEQFF. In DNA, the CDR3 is TGTGCCAGCAGCTTGGCTGCGGGCTCCTACAATGAGCAGTTCTTC.

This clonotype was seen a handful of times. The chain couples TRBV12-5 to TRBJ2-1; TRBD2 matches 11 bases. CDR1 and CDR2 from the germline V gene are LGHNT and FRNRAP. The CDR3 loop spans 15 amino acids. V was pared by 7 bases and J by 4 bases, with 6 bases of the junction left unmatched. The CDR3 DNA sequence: TGTGCTAGTGTTACTAGCGGGAGTTGGTACAATGAGCAGTTCTTC. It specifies CASVTSGSWYNEQFF.

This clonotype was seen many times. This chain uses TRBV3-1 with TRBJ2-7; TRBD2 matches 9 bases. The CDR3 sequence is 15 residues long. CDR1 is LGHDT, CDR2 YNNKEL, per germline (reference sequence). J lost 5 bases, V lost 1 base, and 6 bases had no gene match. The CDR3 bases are TGTGCCAGCAGCCAAGGGATTAGCGGGAGTAACGAGCAGTACTTC. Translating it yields CASSQGISGSNEQYF.

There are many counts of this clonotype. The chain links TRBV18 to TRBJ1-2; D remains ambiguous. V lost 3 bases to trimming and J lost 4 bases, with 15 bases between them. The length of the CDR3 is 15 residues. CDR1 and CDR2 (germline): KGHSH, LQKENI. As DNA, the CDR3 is TGTGCCAGCTCACCCCTATCTGGGATTGGCTATGGCTACACCTTC. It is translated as CASSPLSGIGYGYTF. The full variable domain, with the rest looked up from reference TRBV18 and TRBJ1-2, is NAGVMQNPRHLVRRRGQEARLRCSPMKGHSHVYWYRQLPEEGLKFMVYLQKENIIDESGMPKERFSAEFPKEGPSILRIQQVVRGDSAAYFCASSPLSGIGYGYTFGSGTRLTVV.

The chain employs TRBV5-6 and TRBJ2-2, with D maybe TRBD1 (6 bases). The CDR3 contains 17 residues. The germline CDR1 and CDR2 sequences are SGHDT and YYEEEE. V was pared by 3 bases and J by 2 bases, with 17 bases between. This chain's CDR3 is CASSYLRQVPNTGELFF. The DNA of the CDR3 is TGTGCCAGCAGCTATCTCCGACAGGTACCCAACACCGGGGAGCTGTTTTTT. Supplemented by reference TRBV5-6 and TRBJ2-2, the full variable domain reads DAGVTQSPTHLIKTRGQQVTLRCSPKSGHDTVSWYQQALGQGPQFIFQYYEEEERQRGNFPDRFSGHQFPNYSSELNVNALLLGDSALYLCASSYLRQVPNTGELFFGEGSRLTVL.

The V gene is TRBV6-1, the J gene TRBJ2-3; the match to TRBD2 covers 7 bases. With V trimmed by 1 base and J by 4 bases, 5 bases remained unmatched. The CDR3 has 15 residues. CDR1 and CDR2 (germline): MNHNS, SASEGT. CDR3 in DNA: TGTGCCAGCAGTGAAGAGGTGGGGGGGGCAGATACGCAGTATTTT. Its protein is CASSEEVGGADTQYF.

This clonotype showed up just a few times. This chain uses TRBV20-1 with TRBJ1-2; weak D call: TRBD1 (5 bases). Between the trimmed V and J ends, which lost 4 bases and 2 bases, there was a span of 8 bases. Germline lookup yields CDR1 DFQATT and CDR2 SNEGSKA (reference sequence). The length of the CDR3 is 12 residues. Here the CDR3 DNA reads TGCAGTGCTACAGGGAGGAACTATGGCTACACCTTC. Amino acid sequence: CSATGRNYGYTF.

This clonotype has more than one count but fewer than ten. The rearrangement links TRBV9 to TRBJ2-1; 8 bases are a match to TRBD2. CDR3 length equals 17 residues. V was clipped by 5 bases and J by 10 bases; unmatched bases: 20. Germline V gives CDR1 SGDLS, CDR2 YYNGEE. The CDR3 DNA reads TGTGCCAGCAGTTGGGCAGGTGGGCTAGCGGGCAACAGAGAGCAGTTCTTC. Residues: CASSWAGGLAGNREQFF.

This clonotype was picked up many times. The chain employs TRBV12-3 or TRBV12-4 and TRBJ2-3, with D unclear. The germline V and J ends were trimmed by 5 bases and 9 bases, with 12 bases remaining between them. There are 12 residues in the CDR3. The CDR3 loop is CASSPQRHTQYF. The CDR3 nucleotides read TGTGCCAGCAGTCCCCAGCGCCACACGCAGTATTTT.